A selection of T cell receptor beta chains follows, all from one sample in a study of cytomegalovirus exposure and HLA in healthy donors. Only in-frame clones appear in the TCRdb table, and some are missing; sequencing was by immunoSEQ multiplex PCR. The profile shows some 95,000 clones, about four fifths of them singletons. The material sequenced was PBMCs. These receptors were taken from a man aged 25 to 40 in good health and CMV-seronegative. Each CDR3 is given with its conserved first and last residue. The order of the fields is clone size, J gene, V gene, D gene, CDR3 DNA, CDR3 protein. D genes are given only for firm matches. Size values are once, few and many counts, or a class for expanded clones, and some rows have none.

abundance: -; j_gene: TRBJ2-3; v_gene: TRBV10-1; d_gene: TRBD1; CDR3nt: TGCGCCAGCAGCCGTCGGGACAGGGGGACAGATACGCAGTATTTT; CDR3aa: CASSRRDRGTDTQYF
abundance: -; j_gene: TRBJ2-5; v_gene: TRBV5-1; d_gene: -; CDR3nt: TGCGCCAGCAGCGGCGACAACGAAGAGACCCAGTACTTC; CDR3aa: CASSGDNEETQYF
abundance: -; j_gene: TRBJ1-5; v_gene: TRBV7-6; d_gene: TRBD1; CDR3nt: TGTGCCAGCAGTCTGGGGACAGATAGCAATCAGCCCCAGCATTTT; CDR3aa: CASSLGTDSNQPQHF
abundance: -; j_gene: TRBJ1-1; v_gene: TRBV15; d_gene: -; CDR3nt: TGTGCCACCAGCGAGAAGCTCACTGAAGCTTTCTTT; CDR3aa: CATSEKLTEAFF
abundance: -; j_gene: TRBJ2-1; v_gene: TRBV4-2; d_gene: TRBD2; CDR3nt: TGTGCCAGCAGCCAAGATCATGGTAGCGGGACCTACAATGAGCAGTTCTTC; CDR3aa: CASSQDHGSGTYNEQFF
abundance: -; j_gene: TRBJ1-1; v_gene: TRBV11-2; d_gene: -; CDR3nt: TGTGCCAGCAGCCCTATTATGGGGGCCACAGGGGAAGCTTTCTTT; CDR3aa: CASSPIMGATGEAFF
abundance: -; j_gene: TRBJ1-2; v_gene: TRBV28; d_gene: TRBD1; CDR3nt: TGTGCCAGCACCCCTTTAGACCGGGACAGGGAGTTCTATGGCTACACCTTC; CDR3aa: CASTPLDRDREFYGYTF
abundance: -; j_gene: TRBJ1-2; v_gene: TRBV4-1; d_gene: TRBD1; CDR3nt: TGCGCCAGCAGCCGGACAGGAGCTAACTATGGCTACACCTTC; CDR3aa: CASSRTGANYGYTF
abundance: -; j_gene: TRBJ2-1; v_gene: TRBV30; d_gene: TRBD1; CDR3nt: TGTGCCTGGACCCAGGGGGTTGTAAATGAGCAGTTCTTC; CDR3aa: CAWTQGVVNEQFF
abundance: -; j_gene: TRBJ1-2; v_gene: TRBV2; d_gene: -; CDR3nt: TGTGCCAGCAGTTACGTCGAGGGGGACTATGGCTACACCTTC; CDR3aa: CASSYVEGDYGYTF
abundance: -; j_gene: TRBJ2-2; v_gene: TRBV18; d_gene: -; CDR3nt: TGTGCCAGCTCCGTCGGGTTCTCACCCGGGGAGCTGTTTTTT; CDR3aa: CASSVGFSPGELFF
abundance: -; j_gene: TRBJ2-3; v_gene: TRBV25-1; d_gene: TRBD2; CDR3nt: TGTGCCAGCAGTGAAACTAGCGGGAGACATCCGCAGTATTTT; CDR3aa: CASSETSGRHPQYF
abundance: few; j_gene: TRBJ1-2; v_gene: TRBV19; d_gene: -; CDR3nt: TGTGCCAGTAGTATGAGTCGGGGATGGGTCTATGGCTACACCTTC; CDR3aa: CASSMSRGWVYGYTF
abundance: -; j_gene: TRBJ1-5; v_gene: TRBV7-6; d_gene: -; CDR3nt: TGTGCCAGCACCCAGAGGGCAGGAGACCAGCCCCAGCATTTT; CDR3aa: CASTQRAGDQPQHF
abundance: -; j_gene: TRBJ2-1; v_gene: TRBV7-9; d_gene: -; CDR3nt: TGTGCCAGCAAAGGAGGATACAATGAGCAGTTCTTC; CDR3aa: CASKGGYNEQFF
abundance: -; j_gene: TRBJ2-2; v_gene: TRBV11-2; d_gene: -; CDR3nt: TGTGCCAGCAGCTTACGGGGGGCGCTTTTGGCCGGGGAGCTGTTTTTT; CDR3aa: CASSLRGALLAGELFF
abundance: -; j_gene: TRBJ2-7; v_gene: TRBV5-1; d_gene: -; CDR3nt: TGCGCCAGCACCTTGACAGGCGGCTCCTACGAGCAGTACTTC; CDR3aa: CASTLTGGSYEQYF
abundance: -; j_gene: TRBJ2-7; v_gene: TRBV7-6; d_gene: TRBD1; CDR3nt: TGTGCCAGCAGCTTAGGGGGACAGGGTTACTACGAGCAGTACTTC; CDR3aa: CASSLGGQGYYEQYF
abundance: -; j_gene: TRBJ2-1; v_gene: TRBV6-4; d_gene: TRBD1; CDR3nt: TGTGCCACCGCGGACAGGAGCTCCTACAATGAGCAGTTCTTC; CDR3aa: CATADRSSYNEQFF
abundance: -; j_gene: TRBJ2-1; v_gene: TRBV27; d_gene: -; CDR3nt: TGTGCCAGCAGTTCACGGGACTACAATGAGCAGTTCTTC; CDR3aa: CASSSRDYNEQFF
abundance: -; j_gene: TRBJ1-5; v_gene: TRBV28; d_gene: TRBD1; CDR3nt: TGTGCCAGCAGTCGGATAAGGACAGGGGTCAATCAGCCCCAGCATTTT; CDR3aa: CASSRIRTGVNQPQHF
abundance: few; j_gene: TRBJ2-1; v_gene: TRBV7-9; d_gene: TRBD2; CDR3nt: TGTGCCAGCAGCGGACGGGAGGGCCGGTACAATGAGCAGTTCTTC; CDR3aa: CASSGREGRYNEQFF
abundance: -; j_gene: TRBJ2-7; v_gene: TRBV28; d_gene: -; CDR3nt: TGTGCCAGCAGTTTGACAGGTGGCTACGAGCAGTACTTC; CDR3aa: CASSLTGGYEQYF
abundance: -; j_gene: TRBJ2-3; v_gene: TRBV7-9; d_gene: TRBD1; CDR3nt: TGTGCCAGCAGACTTGGCACAGGGGGCAAGAAAGATACGCAGTATTTT; CDR3aa: CASRLGTGGKKDTQYF
abundance: -; j_gene: TRBJ1-1; v_gene: TRBV2; d_gene: -; CDR3nt: TGTGCCAGCGGGCTGGGGGGGGAAGCTTTCTTT; CDR3aa: CASGLGGEAFF
abundance: -; j_gene: TRBJ2-5; v_gene: TRBV5-1; d_gene: -; CDR3nt: TGCGCCAGCAGCTTGGGCCAGACAGAGTACCAAGAGACCCAGTACTTC; CDR3aa: CASSLGQTEYQETQYF
abundance: few; j_gene: TRBJ1-4; v_gene: TRBV10-3; d_gene: TRBD1; CDR3nt: TGTGCCATCAGAAAGGGACAGGAGAATGAAAAACTGTTTTTT; CDR3aa: CAIRKGQENEKLFF